This TCR beta chain was sequenced in a study of blood T cell repertoires in COVID-19 (dated by TCRdb to about 2020). About the full investigation: The collaborator samples originated in the United States, Italy and Spain and spanned the acute and convalescent phases of COVID-19. The material from the prospective study consisted of cDNA or gDNA derived from T cells, B-cell-depleted T cells, or PBMCs. Subjects who had been exposed to COVID-19, were actively infected with it, or had recovered from it provided the deeply sampled blood TCRbeta repertoires that made up the dataset. The repertoires were released in a freely available public database meant as a resource for research on the immune response to SARS-CoV-2. Samples were obtained from the ongoing ImmuneRACE study (first 160 participants) and from 1,254 subjects provided by 6 global collaborators. Nearly every sample came with metadata listing a de-identified subject ID, COVID-19 status, age in years and sex. Where HLA class I and class II types were available, the types were taken from metadata supplied by the sample provider, not from assay-based typing.

On this clone itself: Its antigen is still unknown. No base qualities exist here, and no much larger clone lies one base off it.

Study-level results and caveats: The amount of clinical and demographic metadata varied by source and participant and was provided uncurated.

In the prospective study, participants were roughly 18 to 95 years old, resided in about 25 geographic areas of the United States, and were enrolled through a virtual design. In the prospective study, participants were assigned to cohorts based on the clinical history participants reported in a screening survey and a study questionnaire. Recovered participants in ImmuneRACE Cohort 3 were defined as having two consecutive negative NP/OP PCR tests, clearance from a healthcare professional, or resolution of symptoms. In the prospective study, whole blood, serum and a nasopharyngeal or oropharyngeal swab were collected from each participant by mobile phlebotomists. Prospective study participants could optionally give additional blood draws and questionnaires over an approximately 2-month period. Blood samples from the prospective study were shipped frozen or at room temperature prior to DNA extraction.

The immunoSEQ Assay, a bias-controlled multiplex PCR, was used to amplify TCRbeta CDR3 regions from genomic DNA. From the authors' description of their analysis: The number of nucleated cells in each sample was estimated by amplification of reference gene primers within the assay. To quantify the absolute abundance of each unique TCRbeta CDR3 rearrangement, sequence reads were collapsed and filtered. Productive Simpson clonality was computed per sample as the square root of Simpson's diversity index over productive rearrangements. The source is immuneACCESS, and TCRdb retained only in-frame sequences with V and J called. Part of the clones is not carried over; for the studies checked, unresolved V genes explain less than half of this, and the remainder is unexplained. V and J calls and clone size are those listed in that table; D and trimming were worked out from the DNA. In this sample the table shows around 500,000 clones, more than 75% of which occur a single time. 1.5% to 2% of the sample goes to the ten largest clones.

Looking up the germline V gene yields CDR1 MGHRA and CDR2 YSYEKL. Counted from cysteine to phenylalanine, this CDR3 has 18 amino acids. Kept here is only the CDR3 DNA, which spans 54 bases and is read in frame from base 1. Trimming leaves V shorter by 0 bases and J shorter by 7 bases, with the junction holding 16 bases beyond the gene matches. This sequence uses TRBV4-1 and TRBJ2-5; 8 central nucleotides agree with TRBD2. Sequencing was done on a sample of PBMCs or T cells enriched from blood (not recorded which). This clonotype was obtained from a woman in her thirties or forties who had recovered from COVID-19. The nucleotides read TGCGCCAGCAGCCAAGATCGGGCGTCTAGCGGGTTTTTGGGGACCCAGTACTTC. Its protein is CASSQDRASSGFLGTQYF.